This passage covers 14 T cell receptor beta chains from one sample sequenced in a study of blood T cell repertoires in COVID-19. TCRdb keeps only in-frame clones here, not all; method: immunoSEQ multiplex PCR. The sample consists of under 300,000 clones, under 95% of them appearing once. The sequencing input was PBMCs or T cells enriched from blood (not recorded which). The receptors derive from a young woman who had recovered from COVID-19.

The genes are TRBV2 and TRBJ2-2; D is undetermined. CDR1 and CDR2 from the germline V gene are SNHLY and FYNNEI. This CDR3 contains 14 residues. V gave up 5 bases and J gave up 1 base, with 8 bases separating them. DNA of the CDR3: TGTGCCAGCAGTAGTCTAGTGAACACCGGGGAGCTGTTTTTT. It translates to CASSSLVNTGELFF.

The rearrangement joins TRBV6-2 or TRBV6-3 to TRBJ1-6, with D hard to call. Germline CDR1 reads MNHEY; CDR2 reads SVGEGT. V lost 1 base to trimming and J lost 8 bases, with 15 bases between them. The CDR3 runs 16 residues. CDR3 sequence (DNA): TGTGCCAGCAGTTACTTCCAGATGGCTCGGGATTCACCCCTCCACTTT. Translation gives CASSYFQMARDSPLHF.

CDR3 sequence: CASSLGAHEKLFF. CDR3 nucleotides: TGTGCCAGCAGCCTGGGCGCCCACGAAAAACTGTTTTTT. The chain recombines TRBV6-2 or TRBV6-3 with TRBJ1-4, with no clear D. Trimming shortened V by 6 bases and J by 8 bases, and 13 bases separated the two germline ends. This CDR3 contains 13 residues. CDR1 and CDR2 (germline): MNHEY, SVGEGT.

The gene calls are TRBV4-2 and TRBJ1-2; D gene unclear. The CDR3 loop spans 15 amino acids. CDR1 is LGHNA, CDR2 YNFKEQ, per germline. V was trimmed by 4 bases and J by 6 bases, leaving 18 bases between them. The CDR3 reads CASSPLVREVDGYTF. The CDR3 region has the DNA TGTGCCAGCAGCCCGTTAGTTCGGGAGGTCGATGGCTACACCTTC.

The chain is built from TRBV15 and TRBJ2-1; TRBD1 aligns across 8 bases. The CDR3 runs 14 residues. The V and J ends lost 3 bases and 12 bases, in that order; junction bases with no gene match: 10. Germline V gene lookup returns CDR1 LNHNV and CDR2 YYDKDF (reference sequence). This chain's CDR3 is CATSRGTGGERQFF. The CDR3 DNA is TGTGCCACCAGCAGGGGAACAGGGGGAGAGAGGCAGTTCTTC.

This clone was recorded once. The chain employs TRBV5-4 and TRBJ1-2, with D perhaps matching TRBD1 (6 bases). The CDR3 sequence is 15 residues long. Germline V gives CDR1 SGHNT, CDR2 YYREEE (reference sequence). The V gene lost 5 bases and the J gene lost 8 bases, with 22 bases spanning the gap. CDR3: CASSPTRPGADGYTF. In DNA form, the CDR3 reads TGTGCCAGCAGTCCAACGCGCCCAGGGGCGGACGGCTACACCTTC.

Notes on this clone: This CDR3 is also generated by other DNA sequences in the sample. The chain links TRBV29-1 to TRBJ1-2; D unclear. Germline V gene data show CDR1 as SQVTM and CDR2 as ANQGSEA. This CDR3 has 11 residues. Trimming took 1 base from V and 8 from J, leaving 8 bases between them. Written as DNA, the CDR3 is TGCAGCGTTGAAGGGCGAGGCGGCTACACCTTC. Its protein product is CSVEGRGGYTF.

The chain is built from TRBV19 and TRBJ2-1; possibly TRBD1 for D (6 bases). Per the germline V gene, CDR1 is LNHDA and CDR2 is SQIVND (reference sequence). There are 18 residues in the CDR3. V was pared by 4 bases and J by 4 bases, with 23 bases between. The CDR3: CASSSELQSLGAYNEQFF. CDR3 in DNA: TGTGCCAGTAGTAGTGAACTACAGTCCCTGGGGGCTTACAATGAGCAGTTCTTC.

A few counts support this clone. V is TRBV2 and J is TRBJ2-3; D is ambiguous. Germline V lookup: CDR1 SNHLY, CDR2 FYNNEI. The CDR3 contains 15 residues. The V end lost 4 bases, the J end lost 1 base, and 12 bases lay between the germline ends. The CDR3 spells CASSGSSIGTDTQYF. The CDR3 nucleotides read TGTGCCAGCAGTGGTAGTAGCATCGGCACAGATACGCAGTATTTT.

The chain joins TRBV28 to TRBJ1-1; D is unclear. This CDR3 has 16 amino acids. Germline CDR1 reads MDHEN; CDR2 reads SYDVKM. V lost 7 bases and J lost 1, with 19 bases in between. The CDR3 reads CASTGVGEIKNTEAFF. The CDR3 region has the DNA TGTGCCAGCACCGGGGTTGGAGAGATAAAGAACACTGAAGCTTTCTTT.

CDR3 DNA sequence: TGTGCCAGCAGTCCCGCGATAGACACTGAAGCTTTCTTT. Protein sequence: CASSPAIDTEAFF. V usage is TRBV28 and J usage is TRBJ1-1; D is ambiguous. V lost 5 bases and J 3 bases, leaving 10 bases between the germline ends. This CDR3 comprises 13 residues. Germline V gives CDR1 MDHEN, CDR2 SYDVKM.

The chain uses TRBV6-2 or TRBV6-3 and TRBJ1-1; no clear D gene. The CDR3 has 15 amino acids. V gave up 6 bases and J gave up 1 base, with 15 bases separating them. Germline values: CDR1 MNHEY, CDR2 SVGEGT. The CDR3 sequence: CASSYMVESNTEAFF. In nucleotides, the CDR3 is TGTGCCAGCAGCTATATGGTGGAGTCGAACACTGAAGCTTTCTTT.

The chain couples TRBV11-2 to TRBJ1-1; D is perhaps TRBD1 (5 bases). Trimming pared 1 base from V and 1 base from J, leaving 10 bases between. The CDR3 has 15 amino acids. CDR1 is SGHAT and CDR2 is FQNNGV in the germline V gene. CDR3: CASSLGGGANTEAFF. DNA of the CDR3: TGTGCCAGCAGCTTAGGTGGAGGGGCGAACACTGAAGCTTTCTTT.

This chain links TRBV7-9 with TRBJ2-1, with a tentative D call TRBD2 (6 bases). Trimming pared 4 bases from V and 8 bases from J, leaving 24 bases between. Germline V CDR1 and CDR2: SEHNR, FQNEAQ (reference sequence). This CDR3 comprises 17 residues. CDR3 residues: CASSWLPGLQPRHEQFF. The CDR3 DNA reads TGTGCCAGCAGCTGGCTACCGGGACTCCAGCCAAGGCATGAGCAGTTCTTC.